Detailed here is one TCR beta chain. Its antigen is as yet unknown. These data originate in a study of T cells generated in artificial thymic organoids. TCRalpha and TCRbeta libraries were amplified separately by semi-nested PCR with TRAC or TRBC reverse primers. TCRdb re-called the 5' RACE reads through MiXCR, storing one row per CDR3 protein. The table has about 8,500 distinct CDR3 sequences, 15% to 20% seen once. Findings and limits, study-wide: Organoid-derived CD8 single positive T cells showed physiological TCR clonotype diversity.

Primary CD8+ T cells were isolated by magnetic bead enrichment. Organoid and thymic CD3+TCRαβ+CD8 single positive cells were FACS sorted. The germline gives CDR1 SGHDT, CDR2 YYEEEE. The V gene lost 0 bases and the J gene lost 3 bases, with 10 bases spanning the gap. The CDR3 runs to 14 residues. Sequenced input: naive CD8+ T cells from the thymus. Indicated subset: CD3+TCRalphabeta+CD8SP T cells; for blood, CD45RO-CCR7+ naive CD8+ T cells. This sequence joins TRBV5-6 and TRBJ2-7; a possible D gene is TRBD2 (5 bases). The clonotype originates from a human donor who gave cord blood stem cells for thymic organoid culture, a cardiac surgery patient who gave postnatal thymus, or a blood donor (not recorded which). CDR3 amino acids: CASSLGGHLYEQYF. DNA of the CDR3: TGTGCCAGCAGCTTGGGAGGGCACCTCTACGAGCAGTACTTC.